The rows below give T cell receptor beta chains drawn from one sample of a study of blood T cell repertoires in COVID-19. Repertoires were generated with immunoSEQ multiplex PCR, while TCRdb's copy carries only in-frame clones and drops some. The sample lists 200,000 to 250,000 clones; about 83% were seen once. What was sequenced was peripheral blood. The receptors originated from a woman aged 45 to 65 with acute or convalescent COVID-19. Each CDR3 is given with its conserved first and last residue. Each record gives: clone size, D gene, J gene, V gene, CDR3 protein, CDR3 DNA. A D gene is named only where the DNA matches it firmly. Clone size is not always given. Where it is, it says once, few, many or a class for expanded clones.

clone size: .; D gene: TRBD2; J gene: TRBJ2-1; V gene: TRBV5-1; CDR3 protein: CASSPSSGRTNEQFF; CDR3 DNA: TGCGCCAGCAGCCCCTCTAGCGGGAGAACGAATGAGCAGTTCTTC
clone size: .; D gene: .; J gene: TRBJ1-1; V gene: TRBV30; CDR3 protein: CAWRDQTGEAFF; CDR3 DNA: TGTGCCTGGAGGGACCAGACAGGCGAAGCTTTCTTT
clone size: .; D gene: .; J gene: TRBJ1-1; V gene: TRBV19; CDR3 protein: CASSSTPNTEAFF; CDR3 DNA: TGTGCCAGTAGTTCGACACCAAACACTGAAGCTTTCTTT
clone size: once; D gene: TRBD1; J gene: TRBJ2-2; V gene: TRBV28; CDR3 protein: CASRQGAGELFF; CDR3 DNA: TGTGCCAGCAGGCAGGGGGCCGGGGAGCTGTTTTTT
clone size: .; D gene: .; J gene: TRBJ1-1; V gene: TRBV11-2; CDR3 protein: CASSLPPNTEAFF; CDR3 DNA: TGTGCCAGCAGCTTACCTCCGAACACTGAAGCTTTCTTT
clone size: .; D gene: .; J gene: TRBJ2-7; V gene: TRBV21-1; CDR3 protein: CARTQVSRGGTTNVEQYF; CDR3 DNA: TGTGCCAGAACCCAAGTGTCCCGAGGAGGGACTACCAACGTGGAGCAGTACTTC
clone size: few; D gene: TRBD1; J gene: TRBJ1-1; V gene: TRBV28; CDR3 protein: CASSFGTGGPLNTEAFF; CDR3 DNA: TGTGCCAGCAGTTTCGGGACAGGGGGTCCATTGAACACTGAAGCTTTCTTT
clone size: .; D gene: TRBD1; J gene: TRBJ2-7; V gene: TRBV19; CDR3 protein: CASKKRQGAVEQYF; CDR3 DNA: TGTGCCAGTAAAAAACGACAGGGGGCAGTCGAGCAGTACTTC
clone size: .; D gene: .; J gene: TRBJ2-2; V gene: TRBV4-2; CDR3 protein: CASSQVLAVNTGELFF; CDR3 DNA: TGTGCCAGCAGCCAAGTCCTTGCAGTGAACACCGGGGAGCTGTTTTTT
clone size: .; D gene: .; J gene: TRBJ2-3; V gene: TRBV24-1; CDR3 protein: CATSGGGPDTQYF; CDR3 DNA: TGTGCCACCAGTGGGGGGGGCCCAGATACGCAGTATTTT
clone size: .; D gene: TRBD1; J gene: TRBJ2-4; V gene: TRBV19; CDR3 protein: CASSSDRERNIQYF; CDR3 DNA: TGTGCCAGTAGTTCGGACAGGGAAAGAAACATTCAGTACTTC
clone size: .; D gene: TRBD2; J gene: TRBJ2-5; V gene: TRBV3-1/TRBV3-2; CDR3 protein: CASSQVSGTSFPGTQYF; CDR3 DNA: TGTGCCAGCAGCCAAGTTAGCGGGACCTCCTTCCCAGGGACCCAGTACTTC
clone size: .; D gene: .; J gene: TRBJ2-2; V gene: TRBV5-6; CDR3 protein: CASSPRVAGELFF; CDR3 DNA: TGTGCCAGCAGTCCGAGGGTAGCCGGGGAGCTGTTTTTT
clone size: .; D gene: .; J gene: TRBJ1-3; V gene: TRBV6-1; CDR3 protein: CASSEEGQGWNTIYF; CDR3 DNA: TGTGCCAGCAGTGAAGAGGGGCAGGGTTGGAACACCATATATTTT
clone size: .; D gene: .; J gene: TRBJ1-2; V gene: TRBV28; CDR3 protein: CASGPGGEIYGYTF; CDR3 DNA: TGTGCCAGCGGACCCGGGGGTGAGATCTATGGCTACACCTTC
clone size: .; D gene: TRBD2; J gene: TRBJ2-3; V gene: TRBV29-1; CDR3 protein: CSDSGGALQYF; CDR3 DNA: TGCAGCGATAGCGGGGGGGCCCTGCAGTATTTT
clone size: .; D gene: TRBD1; J gene: TRBJ2-3; V gene: TRBV19; CDR3 protein: CASSTPRDRGTDTQYF; CDR3 DNA: TGTGCCAGTAGTACCCCCAGGGACAGGGGTACAGATACGCAGTATTTT
clone size: .; D gene: .; J gene: TRBJ2-1; V gene: TRBV9; CDR3 protein: CASSVAISGTGPNEQFF; CDR3 DNA: TGTGCCAGCAGCGTAGCTATTTCGGGAACAGGGCCCAATGAGCAGTTCTTC
clone size: .; D gene: .; J gene: TRBJ1-1; V gene: TRBV9; CDR3 protein: CASSVADMMQGGFSAFF; CDR3 DNA: TGTGCCAGCAGCGTAGCTGATATGATGCAGGGTGGGTTTTCGGCTTTCTTT
clone size: .; D gene: .; J gene: TRBJ1-5; V gene: TRBV5-5; CDR3 protein: CASSLVPLSNQPQHF; CDR3 DNA: TGTGCCAGCAGCTTGGTGCCCCTAAGCAATCAGCCCCAGCATTTT
clone size: .; D gene: TRBD1; J gene: TRBJ1-2; V gene: TRBV29-1; CDR3 protein: CSGGQGDGYTF; CDR3 DNA: TGCAGCGGGGGACAGGGGGATGGCTACACCTTC
clone size: few; D gene: .; J gene: TRBJ2-5; V gene: TRBV11-2; CDR3 protein: CASRFEGEPTQYF; CDR3 DNA: TGTGCCAGCAGATTTGAGGGGGAGCCGACCCAGTACTTC
clone size: .; D gene: TRBD1; J gene: TRBJ2-5; V gene: TRBV2; CDR3 protein: CASSEMGQGETQYF; CDR3 DNA: TGTGCCAGCAGTGAAATGGGACAGGGAGAGACCCAGTACTTC
clone size: .; D gene: .; J gene: TRBJ1-3; V gene: TRBV19; CDR3 protein: CASRDGGGPGNTIYF; CDR3 DNA: TGTGCCAGCCGTGACGGGGGTGGACCTGGAAACACCATATATTTT
clone size: once; D gene: TRBD1; J gene: TRBJ2-7; V gene: TRBV27; CDR3 protein: CASSAWDRLPEQYF; CDR3 DNA: TGTGCCAGCAGTGCATGGGACAGGTTACCCGAGCAGTACTTC
clone size: .; D gene: .; J gene: TRBJ2-5; V gene: TRBV9; CDR3 protein: CASSVVAGEGTQYF; CDR3 DNA: TGTGCCAGCAGCGTAGTAGCAGGGGAGGGGACCCAGTACTTC
clone size: .; D gene: TRBD1; J gene: TRBJ1-3; V gene: TRBV19; CDR3 protein: CASSMDRETGNTIYF; CDR3 DNA: TGTGCCAGTAGTATGGACAGGGAAACTGGAAACACCATATATTTT
clone size: .; D gene: .; J gene: TRBJ1-1; V gene: TRBV28; CDR3 protein: CASSSPSFLEAFF; CDR3 DNA: TGTGCCAGCAGTTCCCCGTCCTTTCTGGAAGCTTTCTTT
clone size: .; D gene: .; J gene: TRBJ1-1; V gene: TRBV4-1; CDR3 protein: CASSQGWAGVSRTEAFF; CDR3 DNA: TGCGCCAGCAGCCAAGGGTGGGCAGGGGTAAGCCGAACCGAAGCTTTCTTT
clone size: once; D gene: TRBD2; J gene: TRBJ2-7; V gene: TRBV7-9; CDR3 protein: CASSLGLAGGAEQYF; CDR3 DNA: TGTGCCAGCAGCTTGGGACTAGCGGGAGGGGCTGAGCAGTACTTC
clone size: .; D gene: .; J gene: TRBJ1-1; V gene: TRBV30; CDR3 protein: CAWAPGGVAFF; CDR3 DNA: TGTGCCTGGGCCCCGGGAGGGGTAGCTTTCTTT
clone size: .; D gene: .; J gene: TRBJ1-1; V gene: TRBV5-4; CDR3 protein: CASSLVGTTAKAFF; CDR3 DNA: TGTGCCAGCAGCTTGGTTGGGACAACCGCTAAAGCTTTCTTT
clone size: .; D gene: .; J gene: TRBJ1-5; V gene: TRBV6-1; CDR3 protein: CASSEERAGRQPQHF; CDR3 DNA: TGTGCCAGCAGTGAAGAAAGGGCAGGGCGACAGCCCCAGCATTTT